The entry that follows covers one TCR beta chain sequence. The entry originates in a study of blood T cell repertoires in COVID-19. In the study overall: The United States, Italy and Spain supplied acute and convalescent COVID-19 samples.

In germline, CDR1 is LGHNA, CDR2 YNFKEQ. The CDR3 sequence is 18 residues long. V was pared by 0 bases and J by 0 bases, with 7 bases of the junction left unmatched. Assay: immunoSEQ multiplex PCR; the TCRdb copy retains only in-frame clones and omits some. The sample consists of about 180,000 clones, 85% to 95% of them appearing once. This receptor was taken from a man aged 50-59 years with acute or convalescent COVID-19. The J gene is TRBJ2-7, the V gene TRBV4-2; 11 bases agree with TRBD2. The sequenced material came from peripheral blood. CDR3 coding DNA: TGTGCCAGCAGCCAAGAGATCCTAGCGGGAGGACTCTCCTACGAGCAGTACTTC. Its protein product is CASSQEILAGGLSYEQYF.